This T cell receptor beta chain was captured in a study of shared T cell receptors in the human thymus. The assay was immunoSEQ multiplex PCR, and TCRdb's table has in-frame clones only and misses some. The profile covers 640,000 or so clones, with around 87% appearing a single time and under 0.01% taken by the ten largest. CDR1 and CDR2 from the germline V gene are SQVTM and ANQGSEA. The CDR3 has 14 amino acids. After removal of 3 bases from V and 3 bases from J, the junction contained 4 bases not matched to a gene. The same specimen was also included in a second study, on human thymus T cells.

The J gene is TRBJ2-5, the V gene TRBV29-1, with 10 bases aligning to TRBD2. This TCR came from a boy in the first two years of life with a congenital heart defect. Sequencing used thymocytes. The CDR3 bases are TGCAGCGTTGAGGCAGCGGGGGGGAAAGAGACCCAGTACTTC. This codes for CSVEAAGGKETQYF.